This paragraph reports one T cell receptor (beta chain). The data were obtained in a study of CD8 T cells in Susac syndrome. Study background: The sequenced Susac syndrome patients included six who had clinically active disease and roughly eight who were in remission.

CDR3 length equals 13 residues. The germline V and J ends were trimmed by 6 bases and 4 bases, with 12 bases remaining between them. Patients with Susac syndrome showed fulfilment of recently defined diagnostic criteria for definite or probable disease. cDNA came from roughly 0.53 to 1 ug RNA primed by random hexamers. From the immunoSEQ multiplex PCR reads, TCRdb called clonotypes with MiXCR, one entry per CDR3 protein. The repertoire holds roughly 180,000 distinct CDR3 sequences, with about 93% as singletons. The rearrangement joins TRBV12-3 or TRBV12-4 to TRBJ1-2; D ambiguous. This clonotype originated in a human donor with Susac syndrome. The sequenced material came from CD4+ T cells from PBMCs. The DNA for the CDR3 is TGTGCCAGCAGCGGGCCGGTGGGCTATGGCTACACCTTC. Its translation is CASSGPVGYGYTF.